This TCR beta chain was sequenced in a study of graft-versus-host responses after intestinal transplantation. Study summary: Each recipient received a multivisceral, liver-intestinal, or isolated intestinal graft. Every recipient underwent anti-thymocyte globulin induction, then tacrolimus and steroids for 2 to 3 years. Study-wide points: The authors found GvH clones in recipient marrow, some appearing first in ileum or blood. Early post-transplant falls in HvG clones accompanied the peak levels of circulating GvH clones.

In the case of this clone: What it binds is unknown.

This CDR3 is 13 amino acids long. Deletions cut 1 base from V and 2 bases from J, with 5 bases between. The V gene's germline CDR1 is SGDLS and CDR2 YYNGEE. TCRdb's copy holds only in-frame clones and misses some; the assay was immunoSEQ multiplex PCR. This sample carries 90,000 to 150,000 clones, 95% of them seen once, and the ten largest clones take around 3.3%. The receptor's source is a human donor who received an intestinal transplant. The V gene is TRBV9, the J gene TRBJ2-3; D is undetermined. The sequencing here drew on unstimulated CD8+ T cells sorted from spleen or lymph node cells, taken before intestinal transplant. In DNA, the CDR3 is TGTGCCAGCAGCGTAATGACCACAGATACGCAGTATTTT. Translated: CASSVMTTDTQYF. The entire variable domain, with the rest obtained from reference TRBV9 and TRBJ2-3, is as follows: DSGVTQTPKHLITATGQRVTLRCSPRSGDLSVYWYQQSLDQGLQFLIQYYNGEERAKGNILERFSAQQFPDLHSELNLSSLELGDSALYFCASSVMTTDTQYFGPGTRLTVL.